This T cell receptor (beta chain) is drawn from a study of OX40 agonist ivuxolimab in advanced cancers. Produced via immunoSEQ multiplex PCR; TCRdb's table is partial and in-frame only. The data show about 150,000 clones, about nine tenths seen once. The CDR3 has 15 amino acids. V dropped 1 base and J dropped 2 bases, with 13 bases sitting between them. The germline CDR1 and CDR2 sequences are SGDLS and YYNGEE. The table lists this clone with a few counts. The sample was CD4+ or CD8+ T cells sorted from blood, taken in a trial of the OX40 agonist ivuxolimab. The clonotype comes from an adult with an advanced solid tumor such as melanoma, head and neck, liver or kidney cancer. V and J are TRBV9 and TRBJ2-7; D not certain. CDR3 sequence (DNA): TGTGCCAGCAGCGTAAGTTCCAGCCCTACCTACGAGCAGTACTTC. This codes for CASSVSSSPTYEQYF.